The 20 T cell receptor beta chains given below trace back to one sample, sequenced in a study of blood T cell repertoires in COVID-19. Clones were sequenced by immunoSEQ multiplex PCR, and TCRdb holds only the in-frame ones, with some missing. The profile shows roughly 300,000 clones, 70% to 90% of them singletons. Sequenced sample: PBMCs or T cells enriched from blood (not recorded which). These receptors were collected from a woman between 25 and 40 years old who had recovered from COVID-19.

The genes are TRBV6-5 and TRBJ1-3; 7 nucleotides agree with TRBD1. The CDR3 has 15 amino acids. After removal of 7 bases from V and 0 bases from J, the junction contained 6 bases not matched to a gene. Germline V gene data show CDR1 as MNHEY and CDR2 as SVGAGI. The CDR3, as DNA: TGTGCCAGCACACAGGGGCCGAGCTCTGGAAACACCATATATTTT. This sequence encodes CASTQGPSSGNTIYF.

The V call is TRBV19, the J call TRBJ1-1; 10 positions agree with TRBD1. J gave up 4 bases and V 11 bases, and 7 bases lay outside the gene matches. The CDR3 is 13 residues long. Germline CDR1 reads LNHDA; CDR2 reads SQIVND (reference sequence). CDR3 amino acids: CARYRDRGTEAFF. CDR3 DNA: TGTGCCCGATACCGGGACAGGGGCACTGAAGCTTTCTTT. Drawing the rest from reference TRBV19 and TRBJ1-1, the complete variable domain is DGGITQSPKYLFRKEGQNVTLSCEQNLNHDAMYWYRQDPGQGLRLIYYSQIVNDFQKGDIAEGYSVSREKKESFPLTVTSAQKNPTAFYLCARYRDRGTEAFFGQGTRLTVV.

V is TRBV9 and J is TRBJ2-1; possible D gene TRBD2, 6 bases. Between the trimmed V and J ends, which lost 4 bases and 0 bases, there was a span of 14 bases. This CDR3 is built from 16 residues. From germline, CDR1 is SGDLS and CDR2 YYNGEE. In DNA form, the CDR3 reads TGTGCCAGCAGCCCCCCCTCCGGGAGCTCCTACAATGAGCAGTTCTTC. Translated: CASSPPSGSSYNEQFF.

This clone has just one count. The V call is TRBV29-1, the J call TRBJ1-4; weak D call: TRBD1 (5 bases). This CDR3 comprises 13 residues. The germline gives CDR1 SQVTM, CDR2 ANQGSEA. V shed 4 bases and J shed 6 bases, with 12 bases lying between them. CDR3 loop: CSVGGGIDEKLFF. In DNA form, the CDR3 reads TGCAGCGTTGGCGGGGGGATAGATGAAAAACTGTTTTTT.

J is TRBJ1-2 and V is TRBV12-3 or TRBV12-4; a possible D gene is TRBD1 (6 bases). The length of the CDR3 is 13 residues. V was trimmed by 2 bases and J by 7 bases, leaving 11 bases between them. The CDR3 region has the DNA TGTGCCAGCAGTTTAACAGGGTCTGGTGGCTACACCTTC. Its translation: CASSLTGSGGYTF.

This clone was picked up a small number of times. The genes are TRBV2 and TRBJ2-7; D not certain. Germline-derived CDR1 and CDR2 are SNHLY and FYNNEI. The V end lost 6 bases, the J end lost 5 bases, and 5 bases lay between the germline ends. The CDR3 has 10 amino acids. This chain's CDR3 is CASSRDEQYF. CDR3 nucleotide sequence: TGTGCCAGCAGCCGAGACGAGCAGTACTTC.

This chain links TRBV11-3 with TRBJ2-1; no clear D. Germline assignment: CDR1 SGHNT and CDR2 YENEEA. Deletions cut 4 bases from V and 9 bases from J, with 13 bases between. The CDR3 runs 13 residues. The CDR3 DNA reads TGTGCCAGCAGCTCAGAGAGCGTCGGTGAGCAGTTCTTC. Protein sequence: CASSSESVGEQFF.

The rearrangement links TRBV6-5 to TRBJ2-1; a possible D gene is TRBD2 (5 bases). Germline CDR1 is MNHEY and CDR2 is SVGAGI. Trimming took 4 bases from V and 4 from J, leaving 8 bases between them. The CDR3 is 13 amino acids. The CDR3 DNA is TGTGCCAGCAGTTTAACGGGGTACAATGAGCAGTTCTTC. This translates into CASSLTGYNEQFF.

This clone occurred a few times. The CDR3 DNA sequence: TGTGCCAGCAGCTTAGCGCGGGGGGGGGCCGCTTCAACTAATGAAAAACTGTTTTTT. Translating gives CASSLARGGAASTNEKLFF. The chain recombines TRBV11-2 with TRBJ1-4; possible D gene TRBD1, 6 bases. Between the trimmed V and J ends, which lost 1 base and 0 bases, there was a span of 18 bases. This CDR3 has 19 amino acids. Germline assignment: CDR1 SGHAT and CDR2 FQNNGV.

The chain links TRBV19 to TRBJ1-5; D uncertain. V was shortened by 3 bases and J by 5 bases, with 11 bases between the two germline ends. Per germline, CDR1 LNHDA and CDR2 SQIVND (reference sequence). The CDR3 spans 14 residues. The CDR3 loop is CASSMAAGYQPQHF. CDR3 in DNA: TGTGCCAGTAGTATGGCCGCGGGTTATCAGCCCCAGCATTTT. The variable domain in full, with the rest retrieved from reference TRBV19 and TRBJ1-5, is DGGITQSPKYLFRKEGQNVTLSCEQNLNHDAMYWYRQDPGQGLRLIYYSQIVNDFQKGDIAEGYSVSREKKESFPLTVTSAQKNPTAFYLCASSMAAGYQPQHFGDGTRLSIL.

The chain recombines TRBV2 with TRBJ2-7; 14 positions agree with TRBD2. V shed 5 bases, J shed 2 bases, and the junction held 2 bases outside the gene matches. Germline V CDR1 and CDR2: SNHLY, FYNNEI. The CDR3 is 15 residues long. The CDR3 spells CASSRLAGGTYEQYF. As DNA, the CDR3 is TGTGCCAGCAGTAGACTAGCGGGGGGGACCTACGAGCAGTACTTC.

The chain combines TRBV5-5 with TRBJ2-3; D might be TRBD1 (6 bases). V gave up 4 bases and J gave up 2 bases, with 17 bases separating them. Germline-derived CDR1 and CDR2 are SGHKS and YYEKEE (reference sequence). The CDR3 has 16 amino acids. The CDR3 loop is CASSTRFLGATDTQYF. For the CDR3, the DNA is TGTGCCAGCAGCACACGGTTCTTGGGGGCCACAGATACGCAGTATTTT.

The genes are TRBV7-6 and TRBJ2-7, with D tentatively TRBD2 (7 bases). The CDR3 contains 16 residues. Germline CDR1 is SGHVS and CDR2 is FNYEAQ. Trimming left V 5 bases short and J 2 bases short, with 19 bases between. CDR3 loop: CASSPRAGAIPYEQYF. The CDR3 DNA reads TGTGCCAGCAGCCCCCGGGCGGGGGCGATCCCCTACGAGCAGTACTTC.

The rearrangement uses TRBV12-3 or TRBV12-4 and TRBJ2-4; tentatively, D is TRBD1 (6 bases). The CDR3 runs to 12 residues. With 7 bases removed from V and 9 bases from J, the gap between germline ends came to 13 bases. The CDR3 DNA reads TGTGCCAGCAAGCTACAGGGAACCATTCAGTACTTC. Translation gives CASKLQGTIQYF.

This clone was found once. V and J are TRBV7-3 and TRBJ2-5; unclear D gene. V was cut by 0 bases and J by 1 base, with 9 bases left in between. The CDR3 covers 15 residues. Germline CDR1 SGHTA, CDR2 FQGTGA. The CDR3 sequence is CASSLTAGFQETQYF. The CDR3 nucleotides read TGTGCCAGCAGCTTAACGGCCGGGTTCCAAGAGACCCAGTACTTC. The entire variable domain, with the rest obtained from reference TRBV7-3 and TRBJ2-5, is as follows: GAGVSQTPSNKVTEKGKYVELRCDPISGHTALYWYRQSLGQGPEFLIYFQGTGAADDSGLPNDRFFAVRPEGSVSTLKIQRTERGDSAVYLCASSLTAGFQETQYFGPGTRLLVL.

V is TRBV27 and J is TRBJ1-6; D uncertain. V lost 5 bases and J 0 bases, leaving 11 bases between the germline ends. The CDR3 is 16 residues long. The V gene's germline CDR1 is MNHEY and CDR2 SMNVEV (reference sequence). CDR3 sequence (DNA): TGTGCCAGCAGTCCCTTCAGAAGCTCCTATAATTCACCCCTCCACTTT. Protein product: CASSPFRSSYNSPLHF.

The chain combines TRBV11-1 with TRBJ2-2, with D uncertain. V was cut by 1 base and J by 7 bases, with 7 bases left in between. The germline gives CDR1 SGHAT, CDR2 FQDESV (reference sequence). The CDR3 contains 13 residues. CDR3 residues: CASSLVPGGELFF. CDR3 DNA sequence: TGTGCCAGCAGCTTAGTGCCGGGCGGGGAGCTGTTTTTT.

The CDR3 bases are TGTGCCAGCAGTTTACGGAGACCCGGACAGGGCGGCTACGAGCAGTACTTC. Translating gives CASSLRRPGQGGYEQYF. The V gene is TRBV27, the J gene TRBJ2-7, with 8 bases lining up with TRBD1. Germline assignment: CDR1 MNHEY and CDR2 SMNVEV (reference sequence). The CDR3 totals 17 residues. With V trimmed by 2 bases and J by 3 bases, 12 bases remained unmatched.

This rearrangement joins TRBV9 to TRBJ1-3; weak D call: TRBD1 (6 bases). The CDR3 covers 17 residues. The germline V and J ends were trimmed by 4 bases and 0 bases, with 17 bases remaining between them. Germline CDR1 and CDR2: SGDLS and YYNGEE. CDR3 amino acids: CASSNTGHRSSGNTIYF. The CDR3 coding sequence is TGTGCCAGCAGCAATACGGGACACCGGAGCTCTGGAAACACCATATATTTT.

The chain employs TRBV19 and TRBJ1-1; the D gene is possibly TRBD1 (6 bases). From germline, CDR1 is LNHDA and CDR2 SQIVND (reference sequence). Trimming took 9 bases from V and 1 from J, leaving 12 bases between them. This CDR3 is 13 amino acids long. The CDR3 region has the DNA TGTGCCAGCAGGGACATCGGGAACACTGAAGCTTTCTTT. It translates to CASRDIGNTEAFF.